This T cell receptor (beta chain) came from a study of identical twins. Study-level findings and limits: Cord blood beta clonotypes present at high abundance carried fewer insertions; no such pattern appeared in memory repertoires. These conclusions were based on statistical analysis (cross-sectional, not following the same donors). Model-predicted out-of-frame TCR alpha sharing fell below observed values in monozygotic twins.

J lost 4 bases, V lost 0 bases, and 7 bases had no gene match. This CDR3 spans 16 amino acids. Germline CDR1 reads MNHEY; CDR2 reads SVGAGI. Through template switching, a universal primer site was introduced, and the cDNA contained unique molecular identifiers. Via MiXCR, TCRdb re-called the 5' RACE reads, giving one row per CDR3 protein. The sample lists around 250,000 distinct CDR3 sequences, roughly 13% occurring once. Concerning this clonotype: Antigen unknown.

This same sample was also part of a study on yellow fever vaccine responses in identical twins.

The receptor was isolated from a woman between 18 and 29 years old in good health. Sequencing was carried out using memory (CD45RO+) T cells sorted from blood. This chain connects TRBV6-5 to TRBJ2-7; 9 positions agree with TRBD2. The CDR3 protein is CASSYSGSGGTYEQYF. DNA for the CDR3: TGTGCCAGCAGTTACTCGGGTAGCGGGGGAACTTACGAGCAGTACTTC.